A single sample is the source of the 11 T cell receptor beta chains below, sequenced in a study of shared T cell receptors in the human thymus. TCRdb's table, derived via immunoSEQ multiplex PCR, lists solely in-frame clones and lacks some. The table shows 700,000 or so clones, with approximately 85% occurring only once. The same data also contributed to another study, on human thymus T cells.

Sequencing input: thymocytes. The source is a girl less than two years old with a congenital heart defect.

The rearrangement uses TRBV28 and TRBJ1-1; the D gene is possibly TRBD1 (6 bases). The V gene lost 11 bases and the J gene lost 7 bases, with 20 bases spanning the gap. Germline V gene data show CDR1 as MDHEN and CDR2 as SYDVKM. The CDR3 is 13 residues long. The chain's CDR3 is CAVQGGERDEAFF. The CDR3 DNA reads as TGTGCCGTCCAAGGGGGGGAGAGGGATGAAGCTTTCTTT.

The chain joins TRBV18 to TRBJ1-1; D may be TRBD1 (5 bases). Germline V lookup: CDR1 KGHSH, CDR2 LQKENI. Trimming took 8 bases from V and 3 from J, leaving 19 bases between them. This CDR3 has 15 residues. The CDR3, as DNA: TGTGCCAGCACCCGCTTGGGGGGGGAACACACTGAAGCTTTCTTT. Translating it yields CASTRLGGEHTEAFF. Drawing the rest from reference TRBV18 and TRBJ1-1, the complete variable domain is NAGVMQNPRHLVRRRGQEARLRCSPMKGHSHVYWYRQLPEEGLKFMVYLQKENIIDESGMPKERFSAEFPKEGPSILRIQQVVRGDSAAYFCASTRLGGEHTEAFFGQGTRLTVV.

The chain has TRBV14 and TRBJ1-6; 8 bases match TRBD1. CDR1 SGHDN and CDR2 FVKESK come from the germline V gene. The CDR3 loop spans 18 amino acids. V gave up 0 bases and J gave up 0 bases; unmatched junction bases: 4. CDR3 nucleotide sequence: TGTGCCAGCAGCCAAGACAGGGGGCGAAGCTCCTATAATTCACCCCTCCACTTT. Residues: CASSQDRGRSSYNSPLHF. The entire variable domain, with the rest obtained from reference TRBV14 and TRBJ1-6, is as follows: EAGVTQFPSHSVIEKGQTVTLRCDPISGHDNLYWYRRVMGKEIKFLLHFVKESKQDESGMPNNRFLAERTGGTYSTLKVQPAELEDSGVYFCASSQDRGRSSYNSPLHFGNGTRLTVT.

The CDR3 spells CASSLGAGEGYGYTF. The CDR3 nucleotides read TGTGCCAGCAGCTTAGGAGCGGGGGAGGGCTATGGCTACACCTTC. The chain employs TRBV5-6 and TRBJ1-2; TRBD1 might be the D (5 bases). Germline CDR1 reads SGHDT; CDR2 reads YYEEEE. CDR3 length equals 15 residues. Trimming pared 2 bases from V and 4 bases from J, leaving 15 bases between.

On this clone itself: Relative to the germline gene, one junction end is altered; a read error may explain this. The chain links TRBV28 to TRBJ1-4; maybe TRBD1 (5 bases). CDR3 length equals 14 residues. Germline CDR1 MDHEN, CDR2 SYDVKM. CDR3 in amino acids: CASRPGTSGEKLLF. CDR3 in DNA: TGTGCCAGCAGACCCGGGACTTCAGGTGAAAAACTGCTTTTT.

Only one count was recorded for this clone. The V and J genes are TRBV5-5 and TRBJ1-1, with TRBD1 matching 9 bases. The ends lost 1 base at V and 4 bases at J; junction bases unmatched: 5. This CDR3 region has 15 residues. Germline values: CDR1 SGHKS, CDR2 YYEKEE (reference sequence). The CDR3 reads CASSLTGGGPTEAFF. Here the CDR3 DNA reads TGTGCCAGCAGCTTGACAGGGGGCGGTCCCACTGAAGCTTTCTTT.

The chain employs TRBV27 and TRBJ2-3, with D perhaps TRBD1 (6 bases). CDR3 size: 15 residues. The germline V gene has CDR1 MNHEY and CDR2 SMNVEV (reference sequence). The germline V and J ends were trimmed by 6 bases and 4 bases, with 17 bases remaining between them. CDR3 nucleotides: TGTGCCAGCAGCGAAGGGGGACCCACCCCAGATACGCAGTATTTT. Translation: CASSEGGPTPDTQYF.

The chain uses TRBV5-5 and TRBJ2-1; D is ambiguous. V was clipped by 3 bases and J by 6 bases, with 22 bases between them. The CDR3 is 17 amino acids. Germline V gene sequence: CDR1 SGHKS, CDR2 YYEKEE (reference sequence). In DNA form, the CDR3 reads TGTGCCAGCAGCTCCCCACCCGAGGCAGCAACCCTCAATGAGCAGTTCTTC. Encoded protein: CASSSPPEAATLNEQFF.

This clone has only a few counts. The chain uses TRBV19 and TRBJ1-4; the match to TRBD1 covers 7 bases. From germline, CDR1 is LNHDA and CDR2 SQIVND (reference sequence). J gave up 0 bases and V 7 bases, and 5 bases lay outside the gene matches. The CDR3 length is 15 residues. The CDR3 loop is CASKGDSTTNEKLFF. In DNA form, the CDR3 reads TGTGCCAGTAAAGGGGACAGCACAACTAATGAAAAACTGTTTTTT.

The table lists this clone with a count of one. The V call is TRBV2, the J call TRBJ2-5, with 7 bases fitting TRBD1. The DNA end is a closer match to TRBJ2-7, so the J assignment may be wrong. The germline V gene encodes CDR1 SNHLY and CDR2 FYNNEI. This CDR3 contains 12 residues. CDR3 region: CASGTAPYEQYF. The CDR3 nucleotides read TGTGCCAGCGGGACAGCGCCCTACGAGCAGTACTTC.

This clone turned up a few times. This chain links TRBV14 with TRBJ2-7; D is perhaps TRBD1 (5 bases). The CDR3 contains 16 residues. V lost 4 bases to trimming and J lost 3 bases, with 19 bases between them. The germline CDR1 and CDR2 sequences are SGHDN and FVKESK. CDR3 DNA sequence: TGTGCCAGCAGCCGAAGAGACAGCTCGTCGGGCTACGAGCAGTACTTC. Translating gives CASSRRDSSSGYEQYF.